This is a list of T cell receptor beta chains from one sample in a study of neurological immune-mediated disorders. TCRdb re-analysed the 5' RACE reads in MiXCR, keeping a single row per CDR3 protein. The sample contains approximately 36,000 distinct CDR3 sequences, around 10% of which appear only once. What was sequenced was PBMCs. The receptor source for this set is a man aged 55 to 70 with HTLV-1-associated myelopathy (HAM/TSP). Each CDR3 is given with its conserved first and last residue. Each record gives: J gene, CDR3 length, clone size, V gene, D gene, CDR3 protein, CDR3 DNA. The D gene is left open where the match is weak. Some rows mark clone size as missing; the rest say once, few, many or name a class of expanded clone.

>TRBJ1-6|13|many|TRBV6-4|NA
CASSEGKGSPLHF
TGTGCCAGCAGTGAAGGGAAGGGGTCACCCCTCCACTTT
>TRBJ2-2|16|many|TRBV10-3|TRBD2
CAISGRGGSPTGELFF
TGTGCCATCAGTGGAAGGGGCGGGAGTCCCACCGGGGAGCTGTTTTTT
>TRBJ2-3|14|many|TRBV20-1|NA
CSARAGADTDTQYF
TGCAGTGCTAGGGCTGGGGCCGACACAGATACGCAGTATTTT
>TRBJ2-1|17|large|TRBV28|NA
CASSLSGNGDPYNEQFF
TGTGCCAGCAGTTTGAGTGGAAACGGTGACCCCTACAATGAGCAGTTCTTC
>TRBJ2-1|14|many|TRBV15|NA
CATSRPGTVNEQFF
TGTGCCACCAGCAGACCTGGGACGGTCAATGAGCAGTTCTTC
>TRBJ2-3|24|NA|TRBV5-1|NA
CASSTDGLDSYEQYFGPGTDTQYF
NA
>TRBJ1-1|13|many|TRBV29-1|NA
CSVGPSVGTEAFF
TGCAGCGTCGGACCTTCAGTGGGCACTGAAGCTTTCTTT
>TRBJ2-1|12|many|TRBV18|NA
CASSPMGNEQFF
TGTGCCAGCTCACCGATGGGGAATGAGCAGTTCTTC
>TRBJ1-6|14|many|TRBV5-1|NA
CASSLTGANSPLHF
TGCGCCAGCAGCTTGACAGGTGCCAATTCACCCCTCCACTTT
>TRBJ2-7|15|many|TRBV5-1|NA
CASSRELPTSYEQYF
TGCGCCAGCAGCAGGGAGCTCCCAACGTCCTACGAGCAGTACTTC
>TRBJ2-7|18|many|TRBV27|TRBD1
CASSLSGTGVVASYEQYF
TGTGCCAGCAGTTTATCGGGGACAGGGGTCGTTGCCTCCTACGAGCAGTACTTC
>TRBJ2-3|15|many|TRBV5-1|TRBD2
CASSSLAGGTDTQYF
TGCGCCAGCAGCTCACTAGCGGGAGGCACAGATACGCAGTATTTT
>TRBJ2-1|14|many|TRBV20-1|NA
CSAAREVGGNEQFF
TGCAGTGCTGCTCGGGAGGTAGGGGGCAATGAGCAGTTCTTC
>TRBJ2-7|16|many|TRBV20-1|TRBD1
CSVSPLQGSSSYEQYF
TGCAGTGTTAGCCCCCTACAGGGGTCAAGCTCCTACGAGCAGTACTTC
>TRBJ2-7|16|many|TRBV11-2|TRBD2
CASSLRGLAGSYEQYF
TGTGCCAGCAGCTTAAGGGGACTAGCGGGCTCCTACGAGCAGTACTTC
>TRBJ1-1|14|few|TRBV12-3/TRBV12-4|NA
CASSHSGPEAKAFF
TGTGCCAGCAGCCATTCTGGTCCAGAGGCTAAAGCTTTCTTT
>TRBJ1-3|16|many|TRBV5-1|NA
CASSLDRQESGNTIYF
TGCGCCAGCAGCTTGGACCGACAGGAATCTGGAAACACCATATATTTT
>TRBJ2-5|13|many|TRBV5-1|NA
CASSLARKETQYF
TGCGCCAGCAGCTTGGCCAGAAAAGAGACCCAGTACTTC
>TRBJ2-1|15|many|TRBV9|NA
CASSTRDSLSYEQFF
TGTGCCAGCAGCACCCGGGACTCTTTGAGCTATGAGCAGTTCTTC
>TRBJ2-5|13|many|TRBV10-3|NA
CAISEPRSRTQYF
TGTGCCATCAGTGAGCCACGGAGCAGGACCCAGTACTTC
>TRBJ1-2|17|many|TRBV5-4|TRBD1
CASSPGPTVDRADGYTF
TGTGCCAGCAGCCCCGGCCCTACGGTTGACAGGGCAGATGGCTACACCTTC
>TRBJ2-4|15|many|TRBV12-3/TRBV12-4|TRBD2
CASSSGLAGKNIQYF
TGTGCCAGCAGTTCCGGACTAGCTGGAAAAAACATTCAGTACTTC
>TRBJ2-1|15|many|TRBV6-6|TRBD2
CASDLLAGGENEQFF
TGTGCCAGCGATCTTTTAGCGGGGGGTGAGAATGAGCAGTTCTTC
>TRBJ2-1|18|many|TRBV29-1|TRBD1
CSVVLTPTGQVPYNEQFF
TGCAGCGTGGTTCTTACGCCAACAGGACAGGTCCCCTACAATGAGCAGTTCTTC
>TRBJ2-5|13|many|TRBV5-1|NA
CASSHGDSGTQYF
TGCGCCAGCAGTCATGGGGACTCTGGAACCCAGTACTTC
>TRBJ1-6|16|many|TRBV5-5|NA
CASSLGGFSYNSPLHF
TGTGCCAGCAGCTTGGGAGGGTTTTCCTATAATTCACCCCTCCACTTT
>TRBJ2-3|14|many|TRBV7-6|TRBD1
CASSPRDRTDTQYF
TGTGCCAGCAGCCCCAGGGACAGAACAGATACGCAGTATTTT
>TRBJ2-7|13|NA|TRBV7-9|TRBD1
CSSSPDREAEQYF
TGTTCTAGCAGTCCGGACAGGGAGGCCGAGCAGTACTTC
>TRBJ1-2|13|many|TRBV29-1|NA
CSVRTANNYGYTF
TGCAGCGTTCGGACTGCCAATAACTATGGCTACACCTTC
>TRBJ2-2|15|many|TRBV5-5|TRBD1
CASSLSDRDTGELFF
TGTGCCAGCAGCTTGTCCGACAGGGACACCGGGGAGCTGTTTTTT
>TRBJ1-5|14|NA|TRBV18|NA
CASSSLHRESAHHF
TGTGCCAGCTCATCTTTACACAGGGAATCAGCCCATCATTTT
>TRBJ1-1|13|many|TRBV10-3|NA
CAINDRPNTEAFF
TGTGCCATCAATGACAGACCGAACACTGAAGCTTTCTTT
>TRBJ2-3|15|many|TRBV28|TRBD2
CASSLAGGGTDTQYF
TGTGCCAGCAGTTTAGCGGGAGGAGGCACAGATACGCAGTATTTT
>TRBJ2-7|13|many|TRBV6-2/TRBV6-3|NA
CASSLPSGYEQYF
TGTGCCAGCAGCCTCCCGTCCGGCTACGAGCAGTACTTC
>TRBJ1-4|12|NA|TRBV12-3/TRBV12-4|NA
CVSSLGRGKMFF
TGTGTCAGCAGCTTAGGCCGGGGGAAAATGTTTTTT
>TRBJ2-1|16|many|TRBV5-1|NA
CASSLAGGSSYNEQFF
TGCGCCAGCAGCTTGGCTGGTGGGAGCTCCTACAATGAGCAGTTCTTC
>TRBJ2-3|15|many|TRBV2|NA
CASSSGTGETDTQYF
TGTGCCAGCAGCTCGGGTACTGGGGAAACAGATACGCAGTATTTT
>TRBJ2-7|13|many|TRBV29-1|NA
CSVETGTSYEQYF
TGCAGCGTTGAAACGGGGACCTCCTACGAGCAGTACTTC
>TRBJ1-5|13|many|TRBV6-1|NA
CASSETRDQPQHF
TGTGCCAGCAGTGAGACCAGGGATCAGCCCCAGCATTTT
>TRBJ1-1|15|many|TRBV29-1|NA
CSVRAGATRWAEAFF
TGCAGCGTTAGGGCAGGGGCCACGAGATGGGCTGAAGCTTTCTTT
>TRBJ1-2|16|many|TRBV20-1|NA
CSARLVSGSGDYGYTF
TGCAGTGCTAGACTAGTTTCAGGGTCCGGTGACTATGGCTACACCTTC
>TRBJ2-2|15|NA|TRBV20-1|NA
CSARSRPLNTGELFF
TGCAGTGCTAGGTCCCGGCCACTTAATACCGGGGAGCTGTTTTTT
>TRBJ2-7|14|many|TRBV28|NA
CASQQGGGAYEQYF
TGTGCCAGCCAGCAGGGGGGGGGGGCCTACGAGCAGTACTTC
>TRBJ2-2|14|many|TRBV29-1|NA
CSAEGRGWTGELFF
TGCAGCGCCGAGGGGAGGGGGTGGACCGGGGAGCTGTTTTTT
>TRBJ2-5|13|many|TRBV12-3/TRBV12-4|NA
CASSFRVEETQYF
TGTGCCAGCAGTTTCAGGGTTGAGGAGACCCAGTACTTC